Listed below are T cell receptor beta chains from one sample, sequenced in a study of tumor-infiltrating lymphocytes in primary liver carcinoma. TCRdb reprocessed the multiplex PCR reads via MiXCR and lists one record per CDR3 protein. This table has 310,000 or so distinct CDR3 sequences, roughly three fifths appearing once. The sequencing input was peripheral blood. The receptors originated from a woman aged 25 to 39 with primary liver carcinoma and hepatitis B virus infection. CDR3s include the opening cysteine and the closing phenylalanine or tryptophan. The D gene is left open where the match is weak. Where a row states a size, it is once, few, many or the class of an expanded clone; other rows omit it.

clone size | D gene | J gene | V gene | CDR3 protein | CDR3 DNA
once | - | TRBJ1-1 | TRBV6-6 | CACIPTWGNTEAFF | TGTGCCTGCATTCCCACTTGGGGGAACACTGAAGCTTTCTTT
- | TRBD1 | TRBJ1-2 | TRBV20-1 | CSAKTIQGAGNYGYTF | TGCAGTGCAAAAACGATTCAGGGGGCAGGGAACTATGGCTACACCTTC
- | - | TRBJ2-1 | TRBV5-6 | CASSWENEQFF | TGTGCCAGCAGCTGGGAAAATGAGCAGTTCTTC
few | - | TRBJ2-3 | TRBV12-3/TRBV12-4 | CASSPRRDTQYF | TGTGCCAGCAGTCCCCGAAGAGATACGCAGTATTTT
- | TRBD1 | TRBJ2-5 | TRBV28 | CASSLPGAGGGLETQYF | TGTGCCAGCAGTTTACCCGGGGCAGGGGGCGGCTTAGAGACCCAGTACTTC
- | - | TRBJ1-3 | TRBV11-3 | CASSVDGWVCEDTIYF | TGTGCCAGCAGCGTAGATGGCTGGGTCTGCGAGGACACCATATATTTT
few | TRBD1 | TRBJ2-2 | TRBV6-5 | CASSSGGTGELFF | TGTGCCAGCAGTTCAGGGGGCACCGGGGAGCTGTTTTTT
- | - | TRBJ2-1 | TRBV7-8 | CASSLRTQSYNEQSF | TGTGCCAGCAGCTTAAGAACACAGTCCTACAATGAGCAGTCCTTC
many | - | TRBJ2-1 | TRBV29-1 | CSVRKESSYNEQFF | TGCAGCGTCCGGAAGGAAAGCTCCTACAATGAGCAGTTCTTC
- | TRBD2 | TRBJ2-5 | TRBV28 | CASSLYYGTSVTQYF | TGTGCCAGCAGTTTATATTACGGCACTAGCGTGACCCAGTACTTC
few | TRBD1 | TRBJ1-6 | TRBV5-1 | CASSSGQGALRPLHF | TGCGCCAGCAGCTCTGGACAGGGCGCCCTAAGGCCCCTCCACTTT
- | - | TRBJ2-7 | TRBV11-2 | CASAYYEQYF | TGTGCCAGCGCCTACTATGAGCAGTACTTC
- | TRBD2 | TRBJ2-5 | TRBV5-4 | CASSFGLAGASETQYF | TGTGCCAGCAGCTTCGGACTAGCGGGAGCGTCGGAGACCCAGTACTTC
few | - | TRBJ2-3 | TRBV12-3/TRBV12-4 | CASSTHHTDTQYF | TGTGCCAGTTCCACTCACCACACAGATACGCAGTATTTT
- | - | TRBJ1-5 | TRBV6-1 | CASSELSDTQHF | TGTGCCAGCAGTGAATTGAGCGATACGCAGCATTTT
many | TRBD1 | TRBJ2-5 | TRBV6-2/TRBV6-3 | CASSLRQGYPQETQYF | TGTGCCAGCAGTTTGCGACAGGGGTACCCGCAAGAGACCCAGTACTTC
- | TRBD1 | TRBJ2-7 | TRBV11-2 | CASSSPGTGGHEQYF | TGTGCCAGTAGCTCGCCCGGGACAGGGGGCCACGAGCAGTACTTC
- | - | TRBJ2-5 | TRBV11-2 | CASSHALRAAESQYF | TGTGCCAGCAGTCATGCGCTGCGGGCGGCTGAGAGCCAGTACTTC
many | TRBD1 | TRBJ2-2 | TRBV11-2 | CASSLVGFRGQGPTGELFF | TGTGCCAGCAGCTTAGTTGGGTTTCGGGGACAGGGGCCCACCGGGGAGCTGTTTTTT
- | TRBD2 | TRBJ2-3 | TRBV4-1 | CASSQVAGAGDTQYF | TGCGCCAGCAGCCAGGTAGCGGGAGCAGGAGATACGCAGTATTTT
few | - | TRBJ2-1 | TRBV11-3 | CASGLGVSNNEQFF | TGTGCCAGCGGCTTAGGTGTCTCGAACAATGAGCAGTTCTTC
- | - | TRBJ1-2 | TRBV19 | CASSEGYGYTF | TGTGCCAGTAGTGAGGGTTATGGCTACACCTTC
- | TRBD2 | TRBJ2-1 | TRBV28 | CASSLWASGTNEQFF | TGTGCCAGCAGTTTATGGGCTAGCGGGACGAATGAGCAGTTCTTC
- | - | TRBJ1-4 | TRBV6-5 | CASKRDSYEKLLF | TGTGCCAGCAAACGCGACAGTTATGAAAAACTGTTATTT
- | - | TRBJ2-5 | TRBV12-3/TRBV12-4 | CASSLMVQSHETQYF | TGTGCCAGCAGTTTAATGGTGCAATCACACGAGACCCAGTACTTC
- | - | TRBJ2-1 | TRBV5-6 | CASSQSYQEQFF | TGTGCCAGCAGCCAGAGCTACCAAGAGCAGTTCTTC
- | - | TRBJ2-1 | TRBV11-2 | CSSSPQMRAGVRFF | TGTTCCAGCAGCCCTCAAATGAGGGCAGGGGTCCGGTTCTTC
- | TRBD2 | TRBJ2-3 | TRBV12-3/TRBV12-4 | CASSLASGPDTQYF | TGTGCCAGCAGTTTGGCTAGCGGACCAGATACGCAGTATTTT
- | - | TRBJ2-7 | TRBV11-2 | CASNLSYQYEQYF | TGTGCCAGCAACTTATCCTACCAATACGAGCAGTACTTC
few | TRBD2 | TRBJ2-3 | TRBV11-2 | CASSLVLTGGPGVHTQYF | TGTGCCAGCAGCTTAGTACTAACGGGAGGGCCTGGGGTACATACGCAGTATTTT
many | - | TRBJ2-2 | TRBV12-3/TRBV12-4 | CASSLPKSGELFF | TGTGCCAGCAGTTTACCCAAGTCCGGGGAGCTGTTTTTT
few | - | TRBJ2-1 | TRBV6-6 | CASRKQGIDWQFF | TGTGCCAGCAGGAAACAGGGTATCGATTGGCAGTTCTTC
- | TRBD2 | TRBJ2-1 | TRBV29-1 | CSVEGSGSIGEQFF | TGCAGCGTTGAAGGTAGCGGGAGTATTGGTGAGCAGTTCTTC
- | TRBD2 | TRBJ2-1 | TRBV28 | CASKASGRGNEQFF | TGTGCCAGCAAAGCTAGCGGGAGAGGGAATGAGCAGTTCTTC
- | - | TRBJ2-5 | TRBV5-8 | CASSPEGRDWGKTQYF | TGTGCCAGTAGCCCGGAAGGGCGAGACTGGGGGAAGACCCAGTACTTC
- | - | TRBJ1-5 | TRBV5-6 | CASSEEGSNQPQHF | TGTGCCAGCAGCGAGGAGGGAAGCAATCAGCCCCAGCATTTT
- | - | TRBJ2-3 | TRBV30 | CAWSVLGLTGMVTDTQYF | TGTGCCTGGAGTGTACTAGGGTTGACTGGAATGGTGACAGATACGCAGTATTTT
- | - | TRBJ2-1 | TRBV11-2 | CASRTRSSFNERFF | TGTGCCAGCAGAACGAGAAGCTCCTTCAATGAGCGGTTCTTC
many | TRBD2 | TRBJ2-1 | TRBV11-2 | CVSRRGDPINEQFF | TGTGTCAGCAGGCGGGGGGACCCTATCAATGAGCAGTTCTTC
- | - | TRBJ1-6 | TRBV28 | CASSTPEVSYNSPLHF | TGTGCCAGCAGCACCCCAGAGGTGTCCTATAATTCACCCCTCCACTTC
- | - | TRBJ2-5 | TRBV12-3/TRBV12-4 | CASSLAEGNIRRVTQYF | TGTGCCAGCAGTTTAGCGGAGGGCAATATCCGTCGGGTGACCCAGTACTTC
many | - | TRBJ1-1 | TRBV28 | CASLYLREAFF | TGTGCCAGCCTCTATCTTAGGGAAGCTTTCTTT
few | - | TRBJ1-1 | TRBV29-1 | CSVSGVVGAFF | TGCAGCGTATCGGGGGTCGTCGGAGCTTTCTTT
many | TRBD2 | TRBJ2-3 | TRBV6-2/TRBV6-3 | CASSPSPPLAGFTDTQYF | TGTGCCAGCAGTCCCTCACCCCCGCTAGCGGGGTTCACAGATACGCAGTATTTT
many | TRBD2 | TRBJ2-3 | TRBV12-3/TRBV12-4 | CASSLSGGRADTQYF | TGTGCCAGCAGTTTAAGCGGGGGGCGGGCAGATACGCAGTATTTT
- | - | TRBJ2-5 | TRBV5-4 | CASSFQEQETQYF | TGTGCCAGCAGCTTTCAGGAACAAGAGACCCAGTACTTC
- | - | TRBJ2-1 | TRBV20-1 | CSARLQPDEQFF | TGCAGTGCTAGACTACAACCGGATGAGCAGTTCTTC
- | TRBD1 | TRBJ1-5 | TRBV6-5 | CASGRQGINQPQHF | TGTGCCAGCGGTCGACAGGGGATCAATCAGCCCCAGCATTTT
- | - | TRBJ1-2 | TRBV29-1 | CSVVRTVNLGGYIF | TGCAGCGTTGTTAGGACAGTGAACTTGGGTGGCTACATCTTT
many | TRBD1 | TRBJ2-3 | TRBV5-4 | CASSLAGQGTDTQYF | TGTGCCAGCAGCTTGGCGGGACAGGGGACAGATACGCAGTATTTT
once | - | TRBJ1-4 | TRBV24-1 | CATSDGGHEKLFF | TGTGCCACCTCGGACGGCGGTCATGAAAAACTGTTTTTT
- | - | TRBJ2-7 | TRBV29-1 | CSVEGATGPYEQYF | TGCAGTGTTGAAGGCGCGACAGGCCCCTACGAGCAGTACTTC
many | - | TRBJ2-1 | TRBV6-2/TRBV6-3 | CASNGGGSYNEQFF | TGTGCCAGCAATGGAGGAGGATCCTACAATGAGCAGTTCTTC
- | TRBD2 | TRBJ2-3 | TRBV6-2/TRBV6-3 | CASSFGLAGATTDTQYF | TGTGCCAGCAGTTTCGGACTAGCGGGAGCCACCACAGATACGCAGTATTTT